The 13 T cell receptor beta chains in this list originate from one sample, sequenced in a study of blood T cells in healthy people across ages (dated by TCRdb to between 2014 and 2016). Receptor libraries were prepared by 5' RACE. TCRdb shows the sequencer as Illumina HiSeq 2500. A second about 7 to 12 cycle PCR used a sample-barcoded 5' primer and a J-beta primer mix. The public reads were reanalyzed by TCRdb: fastp trimming at Q25, MiXCR alignment, in-frame beta chains only. Rows merge per CDR3 protein into single entries with the most common DNA and genes. In this sample the table shows about 930,000 distinct CDR3 sequences, 25% to 30% of which occur a single time. The ten most abundant clones make up 9.5% to 13% of the sample. In addition, the sample was reused for a study of T cells of mothers and their children.

Sequenced sample: blood. All receptors come from a middle-aged woman in good health.

The chain has TRBV12-3 or TRBV12-4 and TRBJ1-2; D unresolved. This CDR3 comprises 13 residues. Trimming left V 6 bases short and J 4 bases short, with 12 bases between. The CDR3 coding sequence is TGTGCCAGCAGGAGAAGCCCACCCTATGGCTACACCTTC. This encodes CASRRSPPYGYTF.

This clonotype was picked up a small number of times. V usage is TRBV29-1 and J usage is TRBJ2-7; D may be TRBD1 or TRBD2 (5 bases each). Trimming removed 2 bases at V and 3 bases at J, with 17 bases between. CDR3 length: 15 amino acids. Germline V gene sequence: CDR1 SQVTM, CDR2 ANQGSEA. The CDR3 protein is CSVERGFSGGYEQYF. In DNA form, the CDR3 reads TGCAGCGTTGAAAGGGGATTTAGTGGGGGCTACGAGCAGTACTTC.

Concerning this clonotype: The junction differs from germline at one of its ends, possibly a read error. The rearrangement links TRBV28 to TRBJ2-1, with 7 bases lining up with TRBD1. Looked up from germline, CDR1 is MDHEN and CDR2 is SYDVKM. The CDR3 runs to 17 residues. CDR3 nucleotide sequence: TGCGCCAGCAGTCCCCTACCAGCGAGGGGGCTCTACAATGAGCAGTTCTTC. Its translation is CASSPLPARGLYNEQFF.

The chain combines TRBV5-1 with TRBJ2-5, with D perhaps matching TRBD1 (5 bases). The V end was cut by 1 base, the J end by 1 base, with 11 bases between. Germline lookup yields CDR1 SGHRS and CDR2 YFSETQ. CDR3 length: 15 amino acids. In DNA form, the CDR3 reads TGCGCCAGCAGCTTGACGGCAGGGTCCCAAGAGACCCAGTACTTC. Its protein product is CASSLTAGSQETQYF.

Notes on this clonotype: With a much larger clone just one base away, this may be a read error. V gene TRBV20-1 combines with J gene TRBJ2-4, with D possibly TRBD1 on 6 matching bases. CDR3 length equals 16 residues. V was pared by 4 bases and J by 0 bases, with 16 bases between. Germline lookup yields CDR1 DFQATT and CDR2 SNEGSKA (reference sequence). In DNA, the CDR3 is TGCAGTGCTAAAAGGACAGTCACGTTAGCCAAAAACATTCAGTACTTC. The encoded protein is CSAKRTVTLAKNIQYF.

Of note for this clonotype: One end of the junction varies from germline; a read error may be responsible. The rearrangement links TRBV24-1 to TRBJ2-1, with TRBD2 matching 8 bases. In germline, CDR1 is KGHDR, CDR2 SFDVKD. The CDR3 loop spans 15 amino acids. This CDR3 is CATSVAGGSYNGQFF. The DNA of the CDR3 is TGTGCCACCAGTGTTGCGGGGGGCTCCTACAATGGGCAGTTCTTC.

The gene calls are TRBV14 and TRBJ2-3; D is possibly TRBD2 (5 bases). V gave up 1 base and J gave up 4 bases, with 18 bases separating them. Per germline, CDR1 SGHDN and CDR2 FVKESK. The CDR3 extends over 17 amino acids. CDR3 sequence reads: CASSQGNTGNFPDTQYF. The CDR3 bases are TGTGCCAGCAGCCAAGGGAATACGGGGAATTTCCCAGATACGCAGTATTTT. Full variable domain (outside the CDR3, taken from reference TRBV14 and TRBJ2-3): EAGVTQFPSHSVIEKGQTVTLRCDPISGHDNLYWYRRVMGKEIKFLLHFVKESKQDESGMPNNRFLAERTGGTYSTLKVQPAELEDSGVYFCASSQGNTGNFPDTQYFGPGTRLTVL.

This clonotype was observed a few times. The chain has TRBV6-2 or TRBV6-3 and TRBJ2-3; D perhaps matches TRBD1 (5 bases). CDR3 length: 15 amino acids. Germline V gives CDR1 MNHEY, CDR2 SVGEGT. V lost 2 bases and J 2 bases, leaving 11 bases between the germline ends. CDR3 in amino acids: CASSYRRQFTDTQYF. The DNA of the CDR3 is TGTGCCAGCAGTTACAGAAGACAGTTCACAGATACGCAGTATTTT.

This chain links TRBV2 with TRBJ1-1; a weak D match, TRBD1 (6 bases). V gave up 5 bases and J gave up 3 bases, with 19 bases separating them. The V gene's germline CDR1 is SNHLY and CDR2 FYNNEI. The CDR3 length is 16 residues. In DNA, the CDR3 is TGTGCCAGCAGTTCTGGACAGTCTGTAATCTACACTGAAGCTTTCTTT. Protein product: CASSSGQSVIYTEAFF.

The chain is built from TRBV12-3 or TRBV12-4 and TRBJ2-3, with 8 nucleotides matching TRBD2. This CDR3 region has 14 residues. V shed 6 bases and J 4 bases; nucleotides not matched to a gene: 6. In DNA form, the CDR3 reads TGTGCCAGCAGACTCGGGGGGGCCCCAGATACGCAGTATTTT. It encodes CASRLGGAPDTQYF.

This clonotype was recorded at least ten times. This chain joins TRBV7-2 and TRBJ2-7; no clear D. Germline CDR1 reads SGHTA; CDR2 reads FQGNSA. CDR3 length: 12 amino acids. The V end was cut by 0 bases, the J end by 3 bases, with 3 bases between. The DNA for the CDR3 is TGTGCCAGCAGCTTAGCGATCTACGAGCAGTACTTC. Translation gives CASSLAIYEQYF.

This clonotype was seen only a few times. V gene TRBV4-3 combines with J gene TRBJ1-2, with D possibly matching TRBD1 (5 bases). The germline CDR1 and CDR2 sequences are LGHNA and YSLEER. The CDR3 consists of 15 residues. Trimming removed 0 bases from V and 8 bases from J, with 16 bases in between. Here the CDR3 DNA reads TGCGCCAGCAGCCAAGAGACAGACAGTTTTCGCGGCTACACCTTC. Translation gives CASSQETDSFRGYTF.

There are many counts of this clonotype. The chain employs TRBV3-1 and TRBJ2-3; D is unresolved. V was cut by 1 base and J by 0 bases, with 8 bases left in between. This CDR3 contains 15 residues. Per the germline V gene, CDR1 is LGHDT and CDR2 is YNNKEL (reference sequence). CDR3 nucleotides: TGTGCCAGCAGCCAAGTGTTAACTAGCACAGATACGCAGTATTTT. This translates into CASSQVLTSTDTQYF.